Shown below are 3 T cell receptor beta chains from a single sample sequenced in a study of OX40 agonist ivuxolimab in advanced cancers. The data were produced by immunoSEQ multiplex PCR, yet TCRdb's version contains in-frame clones alone and is incomplete. The sample consists of about 69,000 clones, about four fifths of them appearing once. Specimen: CD4+ or CD8+ T cells sorted from blood, collected in a trial of the OX40 agonist ivuxolimab. The receptors stem from an adult with an advanced solid tumor such as melanoma, head and neck, liver or kidney cancer.

This clone was seen a single time. The CDR3 DNA follows: TGTGCCAGCTCACCACAGGGGGACAGGGCAAACATTCAGTACTTC. Translated, it gives CASSPQGDRANIQYF. The chain is built from TRBV18 and TRBJ2-4; 9 bases line up with TRBD1. Germline assignment: CDR1 KGHSH and CDR2 LQKENI. CDR3 length: 15 amino acids. The V and J ends lost 1 base and 6 bases, in that order; junction bases with no gene match: 4.

This chain connects TRBV7-2 to TRBJ1-2; 10 bases match TRBD1. V lost 5 bases, J lost 2 bases, and 8 bases stayed unmatched. Looked up from germline, CDR1 is SGHTA and CDR2 is FQGNSA. The CDR3 is 16 residues long. The CDR3 region is CASSRWRQGANYGYTF. The DNA of the CDR3 is TGTGCCAGCAGCCGATGGAGACAGGGGGCGAACTATGGCTACACCTTC.

The chain has TRBV5-1 and TRBJ1-1; no clear D gene. The germline gives CDR1 SGHRS, CDR2 YFSETQ. The CDR3 spans 13 residues. V lost 4 bases and J 11 bases, leaving 18 bases between the germline ends. CDR3 nucleotide sequence: TGCGCCAGCAGCCTGACCCCGGTGATGGGTGCTTTCTTT. Its translation: CASSLTPVMGAFF.